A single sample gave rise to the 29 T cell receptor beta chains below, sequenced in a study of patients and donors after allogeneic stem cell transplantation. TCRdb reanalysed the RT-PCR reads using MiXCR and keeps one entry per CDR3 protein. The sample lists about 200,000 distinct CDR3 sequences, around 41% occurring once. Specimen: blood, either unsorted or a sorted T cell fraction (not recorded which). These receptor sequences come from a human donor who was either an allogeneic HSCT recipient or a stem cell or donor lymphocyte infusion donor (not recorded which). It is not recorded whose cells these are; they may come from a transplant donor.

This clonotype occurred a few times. CDR3 loop: CASNPTGRAEQFF. The CDR3 DNA reads as TGTGCCAGCAACCCGACAGGGCGGGCTGAGCAGTTCTTC. The rearrangement links TRBV5-6 to TRBJ2-1; TRBD1 matches at 7 bases. Losses at the gene ends were 6 bases for V and 9 bases for J; bases not matched to a gene: 9. CDR3 size: 13 residues. Germline V lookup: CDR1 SGHDT, CDR2 YYEEEE.

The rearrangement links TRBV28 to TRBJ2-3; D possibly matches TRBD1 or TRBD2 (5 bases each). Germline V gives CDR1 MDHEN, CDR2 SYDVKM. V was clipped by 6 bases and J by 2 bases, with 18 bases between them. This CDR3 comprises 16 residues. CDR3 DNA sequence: TGTGCCAGCAGCCCGATGGGGGAACTCCTCACAGATACGCAGTATTTT. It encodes CASSPMGELLTDTQYF.

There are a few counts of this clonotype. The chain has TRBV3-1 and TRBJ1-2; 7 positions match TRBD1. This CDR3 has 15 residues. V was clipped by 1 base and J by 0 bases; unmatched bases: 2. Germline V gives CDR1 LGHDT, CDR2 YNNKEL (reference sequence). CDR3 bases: TGTGCCAGCAGCCAAGTCGACAGGGCTAACTATGGCTACACCTTC. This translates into CASSQVDRANYGYTF.

This CDR3 reads CASSMGQYSNQPQHF. In DNA form, the CDR3 reads TGTGCCAGCAGCATGGGACAGTATAGCAATCAGCCCCAGCATTTT. This sequence joins TRBV7-2 and TRBJ1-5, with 7 bases that match TRBD1. J gave up 0 bases and V 5 bases, and 4 bases lay outside the gene matches. The CDR3 totals 15 residues. Germline loops: CDR1 SGHTA, CDR2 FQGNSA.

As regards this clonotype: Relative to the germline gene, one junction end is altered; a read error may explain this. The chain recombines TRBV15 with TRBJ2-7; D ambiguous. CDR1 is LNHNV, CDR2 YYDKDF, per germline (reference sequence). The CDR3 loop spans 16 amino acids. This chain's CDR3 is CATSRGRTTESYGQYF. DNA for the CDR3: TGTGCCACCAGCAGAGGTCGAACAACAGAGTCCTACGGGCAGTACTTC.

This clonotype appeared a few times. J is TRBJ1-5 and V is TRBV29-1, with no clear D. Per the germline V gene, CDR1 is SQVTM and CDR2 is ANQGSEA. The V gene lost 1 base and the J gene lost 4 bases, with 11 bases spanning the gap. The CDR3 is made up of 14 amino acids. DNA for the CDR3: TGCAGCGTTGAAGGGAAGGCAGGAAATCAGCCCCAGCATTTT. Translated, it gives CSVEGKAGNQPQHF.

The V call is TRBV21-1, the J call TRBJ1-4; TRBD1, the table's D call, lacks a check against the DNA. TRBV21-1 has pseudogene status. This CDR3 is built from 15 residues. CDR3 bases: TGTGCCAGCAGCAAAGCTTGGCAGGGGAATGAAAAACTGTTTTTT. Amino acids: CASSKAWQGNEKLFF.

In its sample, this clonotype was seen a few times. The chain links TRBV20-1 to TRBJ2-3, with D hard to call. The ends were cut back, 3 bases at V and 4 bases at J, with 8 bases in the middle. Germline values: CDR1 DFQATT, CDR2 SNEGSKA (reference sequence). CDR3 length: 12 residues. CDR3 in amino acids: CSARSAPDTQYF. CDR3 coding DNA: TGCAGTGCTAGGTCGGCCCCAGATACGCAGTATTTT.

The CDR3 spells CASSSGTIYNEQFF. CDR3 nucleotide sequence: TGTGCCAGCAGTTCGGGCACCATATACAATGAGCAGTTCTTC. The chain has TRBV27 and TRBJ2-1; no definite D call. Germline assignment: CDR1 MNHEY and CDR2 SMNVEV (reference sequence). Between the trimmed V and J ends, which lost 4 bases and 4 bases, there was a span of 11 bases. The CDR3 is 14 amino acids.

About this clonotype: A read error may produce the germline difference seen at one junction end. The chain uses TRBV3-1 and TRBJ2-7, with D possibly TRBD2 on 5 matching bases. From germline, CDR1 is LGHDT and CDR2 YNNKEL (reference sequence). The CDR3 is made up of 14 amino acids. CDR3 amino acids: CASSQKDRGYEQYF. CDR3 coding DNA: TGTGCCAGCAGCCAAAAGGACCGAGGGTACGAGCAGTACTTT.

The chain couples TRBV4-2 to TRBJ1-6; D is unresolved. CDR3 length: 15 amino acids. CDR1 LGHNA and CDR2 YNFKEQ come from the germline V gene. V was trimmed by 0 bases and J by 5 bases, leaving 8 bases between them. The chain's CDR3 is CASSQEGMNNSPLHF. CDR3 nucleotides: TGTGCCAGCAGCCAAGAAGGGATGAATAATTCACCCCTCCACTTT.

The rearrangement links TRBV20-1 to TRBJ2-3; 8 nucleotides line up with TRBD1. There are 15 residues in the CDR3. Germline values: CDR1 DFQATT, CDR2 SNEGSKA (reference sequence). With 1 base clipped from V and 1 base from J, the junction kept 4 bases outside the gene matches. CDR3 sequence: CSARGLDRGTDTQYF. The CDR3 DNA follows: TGCAGTGCTAGAGGTTTGGACAGGGGCACAGATACGCAGTATTTT.

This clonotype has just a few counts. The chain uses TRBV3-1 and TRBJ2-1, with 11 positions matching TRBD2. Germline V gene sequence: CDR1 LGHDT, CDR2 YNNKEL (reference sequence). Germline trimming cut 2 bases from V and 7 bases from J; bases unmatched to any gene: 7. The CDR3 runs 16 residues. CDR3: CASSQRSGRVWNEQFF. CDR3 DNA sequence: TGTGCCAGCAGCCAACGTAGCGGGAGGGTCTGGAATGAGCAGTTCTTC.

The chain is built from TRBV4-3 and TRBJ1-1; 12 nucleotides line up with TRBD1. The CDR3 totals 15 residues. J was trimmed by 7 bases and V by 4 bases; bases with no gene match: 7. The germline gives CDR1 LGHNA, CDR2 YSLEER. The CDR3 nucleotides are TGCGCCAGCAGCCTGACCGGGACAGGGGGCTTTGAAGCTTTCTTT. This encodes CASSLTGTGGFEAFF.

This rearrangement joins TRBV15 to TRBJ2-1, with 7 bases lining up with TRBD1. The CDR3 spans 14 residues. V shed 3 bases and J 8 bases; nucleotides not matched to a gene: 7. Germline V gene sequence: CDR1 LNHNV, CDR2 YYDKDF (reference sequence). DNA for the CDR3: TGTGCCACCAGCAGGGACAGGCCACAAGATGAGCAGTTCTTC. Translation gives CATSRDRPQDEQFF.

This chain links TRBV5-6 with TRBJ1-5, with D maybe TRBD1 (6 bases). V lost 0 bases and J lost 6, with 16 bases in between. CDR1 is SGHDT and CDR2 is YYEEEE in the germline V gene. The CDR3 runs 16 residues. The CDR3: CASSLGRGGLSQPQHF. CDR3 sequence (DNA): TGTGCCAGCAGCTTGGGCCGGGGGGGCCTCAGTCAGCCCCAGCATTTT.

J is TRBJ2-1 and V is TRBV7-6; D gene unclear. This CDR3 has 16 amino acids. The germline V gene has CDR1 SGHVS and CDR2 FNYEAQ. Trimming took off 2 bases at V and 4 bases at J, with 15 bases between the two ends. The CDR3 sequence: CASSLHSNRVYNEQFF. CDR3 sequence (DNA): TGTGCCAGCAGCTTACACAGCAATAGAGTATACAATGAGCAGTTCTTC.

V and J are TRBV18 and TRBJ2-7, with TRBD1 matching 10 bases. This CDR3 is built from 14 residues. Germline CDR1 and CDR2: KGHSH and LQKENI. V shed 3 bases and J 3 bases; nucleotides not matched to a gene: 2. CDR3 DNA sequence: TGTGCCAGCTCACCCCGGACAGGGGGCTACGAGCAGTACTTC. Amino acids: CASSPRTGGYEQYF.

DNA of the CDR3: TGTGCCAGCAGCTTAGATTGGGGACAGGGGAATGAAAAACTGTTTTTT. Protein sequence: CASSLDWGQGNEKLFF. The genes are TRBV7-8 and TRBJ1-4; 10 bases line up with TRBD1. The CDR3 has 16 amino acids. Germline values: CDR1 SGHVS, CDR2 FQNEAQ. Trimming at V came to 1 base and at J to 5 bases, leaving 4 bases not matched to a gene.

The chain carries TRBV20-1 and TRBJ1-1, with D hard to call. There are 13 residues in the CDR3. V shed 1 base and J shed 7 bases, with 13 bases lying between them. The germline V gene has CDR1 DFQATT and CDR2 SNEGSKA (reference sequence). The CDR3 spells CSARGWERSEAFF. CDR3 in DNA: TGCAGTGCTAGAGGATGGGAAAGGAGTGAAGCTTTCTTT.

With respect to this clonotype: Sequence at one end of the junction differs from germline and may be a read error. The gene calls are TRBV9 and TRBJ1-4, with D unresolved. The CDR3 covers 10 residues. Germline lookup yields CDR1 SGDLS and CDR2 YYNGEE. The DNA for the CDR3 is TGTGCCAGCAGCGTAGTGGTGTTGATTTTT. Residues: CASSVVVLIF.

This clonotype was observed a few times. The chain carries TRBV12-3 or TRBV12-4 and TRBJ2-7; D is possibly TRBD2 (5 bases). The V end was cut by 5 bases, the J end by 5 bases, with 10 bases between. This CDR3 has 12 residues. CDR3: CASSQRANEQYF. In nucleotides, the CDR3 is TGTGCCAGCAGTCAGAGGGCAAACGAGCAGTACTTC.

CDR3 protein: CASSLGDRLNQPQHF. The CDR3 DNA follows: TGTGCCAGCAGCTTAGGGGACAGGCTGAATCAGCCCCAGCATTTT. The rearrangement uses TRBV7-2 and TRBJ1-5, with 8 bases fitting TRBD1. V trimming: 1 base; J trimming: 4 bases; junction bases outside the gene matches: 3. Germline V CDR1 and CDR2: SGHTA, FQGNSA. The CDR3 runs to 15 residues.

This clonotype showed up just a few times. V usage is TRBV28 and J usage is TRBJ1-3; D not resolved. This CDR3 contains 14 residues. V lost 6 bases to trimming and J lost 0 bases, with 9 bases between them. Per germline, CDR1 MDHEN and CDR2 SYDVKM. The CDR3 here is CASSHLGSGNTIYF. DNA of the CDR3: TGTGCCAGCAGCCACCTCGGCTCTGGAAACACCATATATTTT.

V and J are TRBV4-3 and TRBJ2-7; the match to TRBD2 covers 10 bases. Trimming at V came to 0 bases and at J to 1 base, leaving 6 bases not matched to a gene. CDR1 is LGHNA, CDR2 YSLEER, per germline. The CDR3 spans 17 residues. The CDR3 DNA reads TGCGCCAGCAGCCAAGACCTAGCGGGAGAGTTATCCTACGAGCAGTACTTC. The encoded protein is CASSQDLAGELSYEQYF.

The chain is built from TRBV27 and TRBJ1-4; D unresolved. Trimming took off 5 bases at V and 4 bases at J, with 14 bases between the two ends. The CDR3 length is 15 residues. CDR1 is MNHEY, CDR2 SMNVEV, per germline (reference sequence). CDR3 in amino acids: CASSPSAGINEKLFF. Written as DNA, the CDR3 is TGTGCCAGCAGTCCTTCAGCTGGAATTAATGAAAAACTGTTTTTT.

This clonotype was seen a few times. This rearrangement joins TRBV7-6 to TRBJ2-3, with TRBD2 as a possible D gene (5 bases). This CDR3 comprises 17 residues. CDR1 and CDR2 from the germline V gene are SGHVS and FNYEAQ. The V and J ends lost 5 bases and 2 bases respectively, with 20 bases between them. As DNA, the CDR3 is TGTGCCAGCAGCCGACTCATGAGCGGAACTCACACAGATACGCAGTATTTT. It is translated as CASSRLMSGTHTDTQYF.

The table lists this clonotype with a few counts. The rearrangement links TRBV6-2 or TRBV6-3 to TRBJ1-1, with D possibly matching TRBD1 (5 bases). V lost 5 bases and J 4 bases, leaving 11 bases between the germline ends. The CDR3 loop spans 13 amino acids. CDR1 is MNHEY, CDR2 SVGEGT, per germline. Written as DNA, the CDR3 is TGTGCCAGCAGTGTAGCAGGGACCACTGAAGCTTTCTTT. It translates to CASSVAGTTEAFF.

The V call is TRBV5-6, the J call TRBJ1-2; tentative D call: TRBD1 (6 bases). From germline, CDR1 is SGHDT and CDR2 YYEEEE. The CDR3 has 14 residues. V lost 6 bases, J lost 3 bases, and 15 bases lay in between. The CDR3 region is CASNQRGRYYGYTF. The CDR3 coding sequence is TGTGCCAGCAACCAAAGGGGGAGATACTATGGCTACACCTTC.